This TCR beta chain originates from a study of cytomegalovirus exposure and HLA in healthy donors. PCR used 60 Vbeta primers and 13 Jbeta primers. Sequencing used immunoSEQ multiplex PCR; TCRdb keeps in-frame clones, though not all of them. This table holds 120,000 or so clones, 83% found once. Trimming stripped 5 bases from V and 2 bases from J, with 9 bases between. This CDR3 spans 13 amino acids. Germline V gene lookup returns CDR1 SEHNR and CDR2 FQNEAQ (reference sequence). This sequence originates from a woman aged 40 to 50 in good health and CMV-seropositive. The V and J genes are TRBV7-9 and TRBJ1-2; D ambiguous. The sample taken for sequencing was PBMCs. Written as DNA, the CDR3 is TGTGCCAGCAGCCAGCGCGGGAACTATGGCTACACCTTC. Translating it yields CASSQRGNYGYTF.